Given below is one T cell receptor beta chain in context. Its antigen is still unknown. The naive CD8 subset, CD45RO-negative cells positively selected for CCR7, excluded terminally differentiated effector memory CD45RA+ cells. The sample is drawn from a study of shared clonotypes between healthy human individuals. The wider study: Each donor's CD8 memory used one plate, CD8 naive two, each CD4 subset three. Study-wide results and caveats: The represented genetic and exposure-history diversity was limited by the small number of donors.

CDR1 is LGHNA and CDR2 is YNFKEQ in the germline V gene. This CDR3 has 17 residues. V lost 2 bases and J lost 4; bases outside the gene matches: 14. Profiling relied on immunoSEQ multiplex PCR, and the TCRdb table lists in-frame clones only, not all of them. The sample holds millions of clones; just over 90% are singletons and the top ten take under 2%. This sequence originates from a young man in good health. Some clones in this sample may be carry-over from other donors' samples. Sequenced input: naive CD8+ T cells from PBMCs. The gene calls are TRBV4-2 and TRBJ2-7, with TRBD1 identical over 7 bases. For the CDR3, the DNA is TGTGCCAGCAGCCAACTAGAGAGACAGGGCCGAGTTTACGAGCAGTACTTC. Its protein is CASSQLERQGRVYEQYF.